This entry lists 22 T cell receptor beta chains sequenced from one sample in a study of T-cell reconstitution after alpha-beta-depleted transplantation in children (TCRdb year 2016). The treatment or condition label, as the study defines it: allogeneic hematopoietic cell transplantation with graft depleted of TCRalphabeta T cells and CD19 B cells. The library was built by means of PCR. Sequencing relied on an Illumina HiSeq 2500. To normalize quantification of the TCRbeta repertoire, the TCR libraries were built with molecular barcoding that relied on unique molecular identifiers. The public reads were reprocessed in TCRdb via fastp at Q25 and MiXCR, keeping in-frame beta chains. When rows share a CDR3 protein, they turn into one entry using the most common DNA and genes. The sample table lists about 540,000 distinct CDR3 sequences, 25% to 30% of them with a count of one. Of the sample, around a third is held by the ten largest clones.

The sequencing used PBMCs, collected before TCRalphabeta/CD19-depleted stem cell transplant. All receptors come from a boy in the first two years of life with Wiskott-Aldrich syndrome, due to receive a stem cell transplant.

This clonotype has a handful of counts. The V call is TRBV29-1, the J call TRBJ1-2; D remains unclear. Trimming left V 4 bases short and J 3 bases short, with 18 bases between. Germline assignment: CDR1 SQVTM and CDR2 ANQGSEA. This CDR3 has 15 amino acids. CDR3: CSVVGGVREDYGYTF. The CDR3, as DNA: TGCAGCGTTGTTGGTGGTGTGCGGGAAGACTATGGCTACACCTTC.

The chain couples TRBV5-1 to TRBJ1-3; D uncertain. This CDR3 region has 15 residues. The V end was cut by 0 bases, the J end by 0 bases, with 7 bases between. CDR1 is SGHRS, CDR2 YFSETQ, per germline. Here the CDR3 reads CASSLASSSGNTIYF. The DNA of the CDR3 is TGCGCCAGCAGCTTGGCCTCCAGCTCTGGAAACACCATATATTTT.

V gene TRBV20-1 combines with J gene TRBJ1-2, with 7 bases lining up with TRBD1. After removal of 6 bases from V and 5 bases from J, the junction contained 6 bases not matched to a gene. The CDR3 extends over 12 amino acids. Looked up from germline, CDR1 is DFQATT and CDR2 is SNEGSKA (reference sequence). CDR3 amino acids: CSAPDRSYGYTF. The DNA of the CDR3 is TGCAGTGCCCCGGACAGGTCATATGGCTACACCTTC.

The chain combines TRBV27 with TRBJ2-7, with unresolved D. Trimming pared 0 bases from V and 0 bases from J, leaving 9 bases between. The CDR3 is made up of 15 amino acids. Germline V gene data show CDR1 as MNHEY and CDR2 as SMNVEV (reference sequence). The CDR3 region is CASSLSGVGSYEQYF. In nucleotides, the CDR3 is TGTGCCAGCAGTTTATCTGGGGTCGGCTCCTACGAGCAGTACTTC.

The V call is TRBV20-1, the J call TRBJ2-3; TRBD1 matches 7 bases. There are 14 residues in the CDR3. Trimming cost V 6 bases and J 4 bases; bases outside gene matches: 10. CDR1 is DFQATT and CDR2 is SNEGSKA in the germline V gene (reference sequence). The CDR3 sequence: CSAIIQGPADTQYF. The CDR3 DNA follows: TGCAGTGCGATAATACAGGGGCCGGCAGATACGCAGTATTTT.

This clonotype showed up just a few times. The rearrangement uses TRBV5-1 and TRBJ2-1, with 10 positions matching TRBD1. Per the germline V gene, CDR1 is SGHRS and CDR2 is YFSETQ. Unmatched junction bases numbered 7, after V lost 4 bases and J lost 6 bases. This CDR3 is 15 amino acids long. The chain's CDR3 is CASSRDRGIGNEQFF. CDR3 DNA sequence: TGCGCCAGCAGCCGGGACAGGGGCATAGGCAATGAGCAGTTCTTC.

The genes are TRBV5-1 and TRBJ1-1; tentative D call: TRBD1 (6 bases). CDR1 is SGHRS, CDR2 YFSETQ, per germline. The CDR3 has 15 residues. Trimming left V 0 bases short and J 0 bases short, with 9 bases between. In DNA, the CDR3 is TGCGCCAGCAGCTTGGGACAGGTTATGAACACTGAAGCTTTCTTT. It yields the protein CASSLGQVMNTEAFF. Combining the CDR3 with reference TRBV5-1 and TRBJ1-1 gives the whole variable domain KAGVTQTPRYLIKTRGQQVTLSCSPISGHRSVSWYQQTPGQGLQFLFEYFSETQRNKGNFPGRFSGRQFSNSRSEMNVSTLELGDSALYLCASSLGQVMNTEAFFGQGTRLTVV.

This clonotype was picked up a small number of times. The V and J genes are TRBV19 and TRBJ2-5, with no clear D. CDR1 LNHDA and CDR2 SQIVND come from the germline V gene (reference sequence). V was trimmed by 5 bases and J by 4 bases, leaving 8 bases between them. The CDR3 has 12 amino acids. CDR3 DNA sequence: TGTGCCAGTAGTGCAGGCGGAGAGACCCAGTACTTC. Protein sequence: CASSAGGETQYF. The complete variable domain, with remaining parts taken from reference TRBV19 and TRBJ2-5, reads DGGITQSPKYLFRKEGQNVTLSCEQNLNHDAMYWYRQDPGQGLRLIYYSQIVNDFQKGDIAEGYSVSREKKESFPLTVTSAQKNPTAFYLCASSAGGETQYFGPGTRLLVL.

The J gene is TRBJ1-6, the V gene TRBV30, with a possible D match to TRBD1 (5 bases). V dropped 2 bases and J dropped 6 bases, with 11 bases sitting between them. The germline gives CDR1 GTSNPN, CDR2 SVGIG (reference sequence). The CDR3 loop spans 14 amino acids. The CDR3 protein is CAWSLGRSNSPLHF. The CDR3 DNA reads TGTGCCTGGAGTCTGGGGCGAAGTAATTCACCCCTCCACTTT. Variable domain in full (rest from reference TRBV30 and TRBJ1-6): SQTIHQWPATLVQPVGSPLSLECTVEGTSNPNLYWYRQAAGRGLQLLFYSVGIGQISSEVPQNLSASRPQDRQFILSSKKLLLSDSGFYLCAWSLGRSNSPLHFGNGTRLTVT.

DNA of the CDR3: TGTGCCAGCAGACCAAACGGGGATGAGCAGTTCTTC. Its protein product is CASRPNGDEQFF. The chain recombines TRBV2 with TRBJ2-1, with a tentative D call TRBD2 (5 bases). V was trimmed by 6 bases and J by 8 bases, leaving 11 bases between them. The germline V gene has CDR1 SNHLY and CDR2 FYNNEI. This CDR3 comprises 12 residues. Full variable domain (outside the CDR3, taken from reference TRBV2 and TRBJ2-1): EPEVTQTPSHQVTQMGQEVILRCVPISNHLYFYWYRQILGQKVEFLVSFYNNEISEKSEIFDDQFSVERPDGSNFTLKIRSTKLEDSAMYFCASRPNGDEQFFGPGTRLTVL.

The sample holds many counts of this clonotype. J is TRBJ2-7 and V is TRBV9, with D possibly matching TRBD1 (6 bases). V shed 3 bases and J shed 6 bases, with 13 bases lying between them. Germline V gene lookup returns CDR1 SGDLS and CDR2 YYNGEE. The CDR3 runs to 13 residues. As DNA, the CDR3 is TGTGCCAGCAGCGCCCTTTTAGGGGGCGAGCAGTACTTC. Amino acids: CASSALLGGEQYF.

The chain recombines TRBV7-9 with TRBJ2-2, with a tentative D call TRBD1 (6 bases). CDR1 is SEHNR and CDR2 is FQNEAQ in the germline V gene (reference sequence). Trimming shortened V by 5 bases and J by 8 bases, and 12 bases separated the two germline ends. The CDR3 spans 13 residues. CDR3 amino acids: CASSPGTTGELFF. The CDR3 nucleotides read TGTGCCAGCAGCCCCGGGACAACTGGGGAGCTGTTTTTT.

This chain links TRBV5-1 with TRBJ2-7; perhaps TRBD2 as D (6 bases). Trimming left V 1 base short and J 3 bases short, with 20 bases between. The germline gives CDR1 SGHRS, CDR2 YFSETQ. The CDR3 runs to 17 residues. The CDR3 sequence: CASSLSLASGVDYEQYF. The DNA for the CDR3 is TGCGCCAGCAGCTTGTCCCTGGCTTCGGGAGTTGACTACGAGCAGTACTTC.

This clonotype turned up a few times. This chain joins TRBV20-1 and TRBJ2-7; D is uncertain. The CDR3 spans 14 residues. V gave up 7 bases and J gave up 0 bases, with 16 bases separating them. The germline V gene encodes CDR1 DFQATT and CDR2 SNEGSKA (reference sequence). The CDR3, as DNA: TGCAGTGTTGCGACCGGCACGCTCTCCTACGAGCAGTACTTC. As protein: CSVATGTLSYEQYF.

This clonotype came up a few times. The chain has TRBV28 and TRBJ2-1, with 8 bases aligning to TRBD2. This CDR3 comprises 15 residues. V was pared by 2 bases and J by 6 bases, with 6 bases of the junction left unmatched. Germline CDR1 MDHEN, CDR2 SYDVKM. CDR3 amino acids: CASSLPSGGGNEQFF. CDR3 nucleotide sequence: TGTGCCAGCAGTTTACCGTCCGGGGGGGGCAATGAGCAGTTCTTC.

The chain has TRBV19 and TRBJ1-5; D possibly corresponds to TRBD1 (5 bases). Trimming took 6 bases from V and 1 from J, leaving 13 bases between them. This CDR3 has 15 amino acids. CDR1 and CDR2 from the germline V gene are LNHDA and SQIVND (reference sequence). As DNA, the CDR3 is TGTGCCAGTAGGGGCGGGGGGAGCAGCAATCAGCCCCAGCATTTT. It is translated as CASRGGGSSNQPQHF.

The sample holds a few counts of this clonotype. J is TRBJ1-1 and V is TRBV28, with D possibly matching TRBD1 (5 bases). Trimming stripped 2 bases from V and 4 bases from J, with 14 bases between. Germline CDR1 MDHEN, CDR2 SYDVKM. This CDR3 contains 15 residues. The CDR3 reads CASSLGHSGGTEAFF. The CDR3 DNA reads as TGTGCCAGCAGTTTAGGGCATTCGGGGGGCACTGAAGCTTTCTTT.

The chain combines TRBV7-6 with TRBJ2-7; the match to TRBD1 covers 12 bases. V trimming: 5 bases; J trimming: 4 bases; junction bases outside the gene matches: 9. This CDR3 comprises 16 residues. Germline CDR1 SGHVS, CDR2 FNYEAQ. The CDR3 bases are TGTGCCAGCAGCCCGGGGACAGGGGGCGGGAGTTACGAGCAGTACTTC. It yields the protein CASSPGTGGGSYEQYF.

This chain links TRBV5-1 with TRBJ2-2; D is unclear. The ends were cut back, 4 bases at V and 0 bases at J, with 7 bases in the middle. This CDR3 is built from 14 residues. Germline CDR1 reads SGHRS; CDR2 reads YFSETQ. The CDR3 protein is CASSEGPNTGELFF. DNA for the CDR3: TGCGCCAGCAGCGAAGGTCCGAACACCGGGGAGCTGTTTTTT.

This clonotype turned up a few times. The V and J genes are TRBV12-3 or TRBV12-4 and TRBJ1-2; weak D call: TRBD1 (5 bases). The germline V and J ends were trimmed by 5 bases and 2 bases, with 15 bases remaining between them. The CDR3 covers 15 residues. This chain's CDR3 is CASSPRGDSNYGYTF. The CDR3 bases are TGTGCCAGCAGTCCGAGAGGGGATTCAAACTATGGCTACACCTTC.

A few counts support this clonotype. The V and J genes are TRBV29-1 and TRBJ2-1; 9 positions match TRBD1. With 3 bases clipped from V and 8 bases from J, the junction kept 2 bases outside the gene matches. The CDR3 contains 12 residues. CDR1 SQVTM and CDR2 ANQGSEA come from the germline V gene. CDR3 in DNA: TGCAGCGTTGAGGACAGGGGACATGAGCAGTTCTTC. Amino acids: CSVEDRGHEQFF.

In this sample, this clonotype turned up a few times. CDR3 region: CASSFGAPYNEQFF. CDR3 bases: TGTGCCAGCAGCTTCGGAGCCCCCTACAATGAGCAGTTCTTC. The chain recombines TRBV7-6 with TRBJ2-1; D gene uncertain. CDR3 size: 14 residues. The ends were cut back, 3 bases at V and 2 bases at J, with 8 bases in the middle. CDR1 and CDR2 from the germline V gene are SGHVS and FNYEAQ. Looking up the rest from reference TRBV7-6 and TRBJ2-1 gives the full variable domain: GAGVSQSPRYKVTKRGQDVALRCDPISGHVSLYWYRQALGQGPEFLTYFNYEAQQDKSGLPNDRFSAERPEGSISTLTIQRTEQRDSAMYRCASSFGAPYNEQFFGPGTRLTVL.